This T cell receptor (beta chain) was observed in a study of T cells in localized non-small cell lung cancer. Points from the study as a whole: Heterogeneity within the tumor remains possible, as just one region underwent sequencing. The study detected a median approximately 57 of the top 100 tumor clones in adjacent lung. Longer overall survival associated with higher blood T cell density; shorter survival with higher adjacent-lung clonality.

The repertoire was sequenced with immunoSEQ multiplex PCR; TCRdb's copy has only in-frame clones and lacks some. Among almost 35,000 clones, 90% to 95% were seen once, and the ten largest hold 7.9%. The CDR3 extends over 15 amino acids. V shed 3 bases and J shed 2 bases, with 15 bases lying between them. CDR1 and CDR2 from the germline V gene are SQVTM and ANQGSEA. Worth noting for this clone: Its specificity is unknown.

The TCR was taken from a female donor at least 60 years old with stage I lung adenocarcinoma. The rearrangement uses TRBV29-1 and TRBJ2-3; either TRBD1 or TRBD2 may supply D (6 bases each). This specimen consisted of peripheral blood, obtained before any cancer treatment. The CDR3 spells CSVDLLGGSTDTQYF. The CDR3, as DNA: TGCAGCGTTGACCTCTTGGGGGGCTCCACAGATACGCAGTATTTT.